This TCR beta chain was observed in a study of T cells in Graves' hyperthyroidism and ophthalmopathy. Study information: Sampling of peripheral blood happened at initial diagnosis, prior to any treatment.

Uncontrolled infection, other autoimmune disease, pregnancy or lactation led to exclusion. PBMCs were derived from about 10 ml fresh peripheral blood. This clonotype was seen only a few times. Its antigen remains unidentified. The source material, RNA transcripts, was used to amplify TCR beta CDR3 regions. Initially, a first-round RT-PCR of the TCR CDR3 employed the HTBI primer set. Each CDR3 protein gets one entry after TCRdb re-called the multiplex PCR reads with MiXCR. The data contain 300,000 to 450,000 distinct CDR3 sequences, 15% of them singletons. V gave up 2 bases and J gave up 4 bases; unmatched junction bases: 4. The CDR3 extends over 14 amino acids. Germline CDR1 is SGDLS and CDR2 is YYNGEE. Findings and caveats of the study: Most clonotypes expanded in thyroid above 0.001 were likewise present in blood.

Source material: blood. This chain links TRBV9 with TRBJ2-7, with 9 nucleotides matching TRBD1. The TCR was taken from a woman aged 30 to 39 with Graves' hyperthyroidism. The CDR3 coding sequence is TGTGCCAGCAGCGTGGGACAGGGATATTACGAGCAGTACTTC. Its translation is CASSVGQGYYEQYF.